This entry features one T cell receptor beta chain sequence. The target antigen is unknown. This CDR3 has 12 residues. Germline values: CDR1 SGHKS, CDR2 YYEKEE (reference sequence). V lost 6 bases, J lost 2 bases, and 8 bases lay in between. The sample comes from a study of T cell responses to AZD1222 COVID-19 vaccine. Study summary: It was second doses at about 4 or about 12 weeks that were pooled. General study findings and limits: Seropositivity was recorded at baseline in only 6 or 7 AZD1222 recipients. Clonal diversity was possibly underestimated, and white British individuals and females predominated among donors. Spike-specific TCR breadth and depth both grew after two AZD1222 doses.

TCRdb's copy holds only in-frame clones and misses some; the assay was immunoSEQ multiplex PCR. The data contain 80,000 to 90,000 clones, around 90% of them singletons. The receptor was isolated from an adult in good health. This sequence joins TRBV5-5 and TRBJ1-1; D not resolved. Sequenced here: peripheral blood, sampled on day 0 of AZD1222 vaccination. CDR3 sequence: CASNWGNTEAFF. CDR3 bases: TGTGCCAGCAACTGGGGAAACACTGAAGCTTTCTTT.